The entry that follows covers one T cell receptor (beta chain) sequence. Its antigen is undetermined. The same CDR3 can be traced to other DNA sequences in this sample. The sample comes from a study of shared clonotypes between healthy human individuals. Overall study results and limits: Depth of sequencing was expected to influence donor clonotype sharing. Naive subsets usually exceeded memory subsets in estimated richness.

V shed 5 bases, J shed 7 bases, and the junction held 6 bases outside the gene matches. CDR1 and CDR2 (germline): SGHVS, FQNEAQ. This CDR3 has 13 residues. Under the authors' procedure: Filtering differed since immunoSEQ provided only junctions, with no quality scores. Here immunoSEQ multiplex PCR was the method, and the copy in TCRdb shows in-frame clones only, minus some. V and J calls plus clone size are reproduced from that table; the DNA served to infer D and trimming. The repertoire holds around 1.4 million clones, with 98% to 99% as singletons. The chain joins TRBV7-8 to TRBJ1-2; 8 bases line up with TRBD1. Source material: naive CD4+ T cells sorted from blood. The subset is: CD45RA+ positively selected. The clonotype originates from a man younger than 45 in good health. CDR3 protein: CASSPRTGFGYTF. In DNA, the CDR3 is TGTGCCAGCAGCCCTCGGACAGGGTTTGGCTACACCTTC.